Shown below are 20 T cell receptor beta chains from a single sample sequenced in a study of OX40 agonist ivuxolimab in advanced cancers. The library was built by means of the immunoSEQ multiplex PCR assay. Entries here come from immuneACCESS through TCRdb and include only in-frame sequences with V and J called. Some clones fail to appear in such tables; in the studies checked, an unresolved V gene covers under half of the shortfall, and the cause of the remainder is unknown. The sample table lists roughly 48,000 clones, more than 80% of them with a count of one. The biggest ten clones account for over 1% of the sample. Sequenced here: CD4+ or CD8+ T cells sorted from blood, sampled in a trial of the OX40 agonist ivuxolimab. Receptors originate from an adult with an advanced solid tumor such as melanoma, head and neck, liver or kidney cancer.

The gene calls are TRBV23-1 and TRBJ1-1; no reliable D call. TRBV23-1 is known as an ORF, though its function is uncertain. V was trimmed by 1 base and J by 1 base, leaving 13 bases between them. The CDR3 is 16 residues long. The CDR3 protein is CASSQFWEGKNTEAFF. The CDR3 DNA is TGCGCCAGCAGTCAATTTTGGGAGGGAAAGAACACTGAAGCTTTCTTT.

The rearrangement links TRBV18 to TRBJ1-1; 9 nucleotides line up with TRBD1. Losses at the gene ends were 8 bases for V and 1 base for J; bases not matched to a gene: 11. In germline, CDR1 is KGHSH, CDR2 LQKENI. This CDR3 is 16 amino acids long. Written as DNA, the CDR3 is TGTGCCAGCCTTGATAGACAGGGGGAGGGGAACACTGAAGCTTTCTTT. Translated: CASLDRQGEGNTEAFF.

The chain employs TRBV4-1 and TRBJ1-6; unclear D gene. Trimming took off 0 bases at V and 7 bases at J, with 16 bases between the two ends. Looked up from germline, CDR1 is MGHRA and CDR2 is YSYEKL. This CDR3 contains 17 residues. The CDR3 nucleotides read TGCGCCAGCAGCCAAGAACCGCCAGGCAGCCTAAATTCACCCCTCCACTTT. Translating it yields CASSQEPPGSLNSPLHF.

This clone was seen only a few times. This chain joins TRBV7-9 and TRBJ2-2; 7 nucleotides agree with TRBD1. The CDR3 extends over 15 amino acids. V shed 4 bases and J 3 bases; nucleotides not matched to a gene: 5. In germline, CDR1 is SEHNR, CDR2 FQNEAQ (reference sequence). The CDR3 reads CASSSYRGDTGELFF. In DNA, the CDR3 is TGTGCCAGCAGCTCTTACAGGGGTGACACCGGGGAGCTGTTTTTT. Using reference TRBV7-9 and TRBJ2-2 for the parts outside the CDR3, the full variable domain is DTGVSQNPRHKITKRGQNVTFRCDPISEHNRLYWYRQTLGQGPEFLTYFQNEAQLEKSRLLSDRFSAERPKGSFSTLEIQRTEQGDSAMYLCASSSYRGDTGELFFGEGSRLTVL.

The chain links TRBV7-2 to TRBJ1-3; D is unclear. V lost 1 base and J 1 base, leaving 11 bases between the germline ends. This CDR3 spans 16 amino acids. The germline gives CDR1 SGHTA, CDR2 FQGNSA. The CDR3 coding sequence is TGTGCCAGCAGCTTAGGCTGGGGTAGATCTGGAAACACCATATATTTT. Translation gives CASSLGWGRSGNTIYF. The full variable domain, completed using reference TRBV7-2 and TRBJ1-3, is GAGVSQSPSNKVTEKGKDVELRCDPISGHTALYWYRQSLGQGLEFLIYFQGNSAPDKSGLPSDRFSAERTGGSVSTLTIQRTQQEDSAVYLCASSLGWGRSGNTIYFGEGSWLTVV.

The chain combines TRBV5-5 with TRBJ2-2; the match to TRBD1 covers 8 bases. V lost 0 bases to trimming and J lost 6 bases; unmatched junction nucleotides: 4. There are 15 residues in the CDR3. Germline loops: CDR1 SGHKS, CDR2 YYEKEE (reference sequence). DNA of the CDR3: TGTGCCAGCAGCTTGGTCCAGGGGGCTCCCGGGGAGCTGTTTTTT. Translated, it gives CASSLVQGAPGELFF.

This clone appeared a few times. This chain connects TRBV9 to TRBJ1-6; no firm D call. The CDR3 has 15 amino acids. Trimming left V 3 bases short and J 5 bases short, with 12 bases between. CDR1 SGDLS and CDR2 YYNGEE come from the germline V gene. CDR3 DNA: TGTGCCAGCAGCGAGGCAGCGATAAATAATTCACCCCTCCACTTT. Its protein is CASSEAAINNSPLHF.

The chain recombines TRBV4-1 with TRBJ1-1, with 8 bases aligning to TRBD1. Unmatched junction bases numbered 15, after V lost 2 bases and J lost 4 bases. CDR1 is MGHRA, CDR2 YSYEKL, per germline. The CDR3 runs to 18 residues. The CDR3 loop reads CASSQRVAQGAKGTEAFF. The CDR3 region has the DNA TGCGCCAGCAGCCAAAGGGTGGCCCAGGGGGCGAAGGGCACTGAAGCTTTCTTT.

In its sample, this clone was seen once. J is TRBJ2-7 and V is TRBV2, with 7 bases matching TRBD1. The CDR3 extends over 16 amino acids. Germline values: CDR1 SNHLY, CDR2 FYNNEI. V lost 6 bases and J lost 0; bases outside the gene matches: 11. The DNA for the CDR3 is TGTGCCAGCAGCCGGGACAGCCTTTCGAGCTCCTACGAGCAGTACTTC. As protein: CASSRDSLSSSYEQYF.

The V call is TRBV5-7, the J call TRBJ1-1; 7 bases fit TRBD1. TRBV5-7 is an ORF for which the function is uncertain. This CDR3 comprises 15 residues. V dropped 0 bases and J dropped 1; count of bases not matched to a gene: 3. The CDR3 coding sequence is TGTGCCAGCAGCTTGGAGGACAGGCAGAACACTGAAGCTTTCTTT. It codes for CASSLEDRQNTEAFF.

The rearrangement joins TRBV6-4 to TRBJ2-5; perhaps TRBD2 as D (7 bases). The CDR3 is made up of 15 amino acids. The germline gives CDR1 MRHNA, CDR2 SNTAGT. V lost 3 bases, J lost 4 bases, and 15 bases lay in between. For the CDR3, the DNA is TGTGCCAGCAGTGAGCGCGGGGGCCCTCGAGAGACCCAGTACTTC. It is translated as CASSERGGPRETQYF.

The chain joins TRBV5-1 to TRBJ1-6; TRBD1 is a possible D gene (5 bases). The CDR3 is 14 residues long. CDR1 and CDR2 from the germline V gene are SGHRS and YFSETQ. Trimming pared 6 bases from V and 7 bases from J, leaving 14 bases between. CDR3 DNA: TGCGCCAGCACCGAATCCCAGGGCAATTCACCCCTCCACTTT. It is translated as CASTESQGNSPLHF.

In its sample, this clone was seen once. The rearrangement links TRBV7-3 to TRBJ2-1, with 9 bases lining up with TRBD1. The CDR3 loop spans 16 amino acids. V trimming: 5 bases; J trimming: 12 bases; junction bases outside the gene matches: 17. Looked up from germline, CDR1 is SGHTA and CDR2 is FQGTGA. In DNA, the CDR3 is TGTGCCAGCAGCCAAATGACCTCGACAGGGGGAGGTCGGCAGTTCTTC. Its translation: CASSQMTSTGGGRQFF. The whole variable domain, remainder taken from reference TRBV7-3 and TRBJ2-1, is GAGVSQTPSNKVTEKGKYVELRCDPISGHTALYWYRQSLGQGPEFLIYFQGTGAADDSGLPNDRFFAVRPEGSVSTLKIQRTERGDSAVYLCASSQMTSTGGGRQFFGPGTRLTVL.

The chain joins TRBV6-5 to TRBJ2-7; D is possibly TRBD1 (6 bases). CDR1 and CDR2 (germline): MNHEY, SVGAGI. The CDR3 length is 15 residues. V dropped 3 bases and J dropped 3 bases, with 15 bases sitting between them. CDR3 region: CASSYRGTRRYEQYF. The DNA for the CDR3 is TGTGCCAGCAGTTATAGGGGGACCCGGCGCTACGAGCAGTACTTC.

This clone has a single count. This may be a read error: a much more frequent sequence differs by one nucleotide. The chain has TRBV7-6 and TRBJ1-5; D uncertain. Germline V lookup: CDR1 SGHVS, CDR2 FNYEAQ. V lost 4 bases to trimming and J lost 3 bases, with 4 bases between them. This CDR3 is built from 12 residues. CDR3 region: CASSSNNQPQHF. The CDR3 nucleotides read TGTGCCAGCAGCTCTAACAATCAGCCCCAGCATTTT.

This sequence joins TRBV9 and TRBJ1-6; possible D gene TRBD1, 5 bases. Germline V gene data show CDR1 as SGDLS and CDR2 as YYNGEE. V was trimmed by 10 bases and J by 5 bases, leaving 19 bases between them. The CDR3 consists of 15 residues. This CDR3 is CAPAPDSPNNSPLHF. DNA of the CDR3: TGTGCCCCAGCCCCAGACAGTCCCAATAATTCACCCCTCCACTTT.

This clone has just one count. V is TRBV7-2 and J is TRBJ1-4, with D uncertain. Germline V gives CDR1 SGHTA, CDR2 FQGNSA. CDR3 length: 14 amino acids. With 0 bases removed from V and 5 bases from J, the gap between germline ends came to 7 bases. CDR3 coding DNA: TGTGCCAGCAGCTTAGCGTCGGGGAATGAAAAACTGTTTTTT. Amino acid sequence: CASSLASGNEKLFF.

The chain recombines TRBV15 with TRBJ1-2; D call uncertain. Trimming cost V 0 bases and J 8 bases, with 13 bases left between them. The CDR3 sequence is 14 residues long. CDR1 and CDR2 (germline): LNHNV, YYDKDF (reference sequence). The CDR3 nucleotides read TGTGCCACCAGCAGAGATCCTGCGGGAGACGGCTACACCTTC. Translation: CATSRDPAGDGYTF.

The CDR3 is CASSLGHTENYGYTF. The CDR3 DNA is TGCGCCAGCAGCTTGGGGCACACCGAGAACTATGGCTACACCTTC. The gene calls are TRBV5-1 and TRBJ1-2; D is unclear. Germline assignment: CDR1 SGHRS and CDR2 YFSETQ. The CDR3 length is 15 residues. V dropped 0 bases and J dropped 2 bases, with 11 bases sitting between them.

The rearrangement uses TRBV4-3 and TRBJ2-7; the D gene could be TRBD1 or TRBD2 (5 bases each). CDR3 length: 15 residues. The ends were cut back, 2 bases at V and 4 bases at J, with 15 bases in the middle. CDR1 LGHNA and CDR2 YSLEER come from the germline V gene. For the CDR3, the DNA is TGCGCCAGCAGCCAAACACCAGGGAGTTCGTACGAGCAGTACTTC. As protein: CASSQTPGSSYEQYF.